Below are 20 T cell receptor beta chains sequenced from a single sample in a study of identical twins. Using its own MiXCR run on the 5' RACE reads, TCRdb lists one record per CDR3 protein. The repertoire consists of roughly 1,500,000 distinct CDR3 sequences, with less than 40% occurring once and the leading ten covering 0.27%. Sequencing was performed on cord blood. These TCRs come from a newborn girl in good health.

The rearrangement uses TRBV5-5 and TRBJ1-1; TRBD1 matches at 7 bases. Germline V CDR1 and CDR2: SGHKS, YYEKEE (reference sequence). The CDR3 contains 15 residues. V was pared by 3 bases and J by 1 base, with 6 bases of the junction left unmatched. CDR3 in amino acids: CASSSSGQPNTEAFF. The CDR3 region has the DNA TGTGCCAGCAGCTCGTCGGGACAGCCGAACACTGAAGCTTTCTTT.

V usage is TRBV6-6 and J usage is TRBJ2-7; 7 nucleotides align to TRBD2. The ends lost 0 bases at V and 4 bases at J; junction bases unmatched: 9. The CDR3 has 16 residues. The germline V gene has CDR1 MNHNY and CDR2 SVGAGI (reference sequence). The CDR3 sequence is CASSYSRKGGPYEQYF. The CDR3 DNA reads as TGTGCCAGCAGTTACTCCCGAAAGGGAGGGCCGTACGAGCAGTACTTC.

The genes are TRBV24-1 and TRBJ2-1; 9 bases are a match to TRBD1. Per germline, CDR1 KGHDR and CDR2 SFDVKD. The V gene end was trimmed by 9 bases and the J gene end by 8 bases; junction bases not matched to a gene: 10. The CDR3 runs 14 residues. As DNA, the CDR3 is TGTGCCACCGAGGACAGGGGAGGAATCTATGAGCAGTTCTTC. Its protein is CATEDRGGIYEQFF.

This clonotype was detected a few times. The chain has TRBV20-1 and TRBJ1-4; D is ambiguous. From germline, CDR1 is DFQATT and CDR2 SNEGSKA (reference sequence). The CDR3 runs 11 residues. Trimming left V 3 bases short and J 7 bases short, with 6 bases between. In DNA, the CDR3 is TGCAGTGCTAGGAGCGGTGAAAAACTGTTTTTT. Residues: CSARSGEKLFF.

The rearrangement uses TRBV11-2 and TRBJ2-1; the match to TRBD2 covers 9 bases. Per germline, CDR1 SGHAT and CDR2 FQNNGV. CDR3 length: 17 amino acids. The V segment lost 2 bases and the J segment 3 bases; nucleotides outside the gene matches: 8. DNA of the CDR3: TGTGCCAGCAGCTTATCTCTACGACTAGCGGACTACAATGAGCAGTTCTTC. Translating it yields CASSLSLRLADYNEQFF.

This chain connects TRBV20-1 to TRBJ2-3, with 11 nucleotides matching TRBD2. This CDR3 spans 15 amino acids. Germline CDR1 DFQATT, CDR2 SNEGSKA (reference sequence). J was trimmed by 3 bases and V by 0 bases; bases with no gene match: 2. CDR3 region: CSARDTSGGTDTQYF. The CDR3 region has the DNA TGCAGTGCTAGAGATACTAGCGGGGGTACAGATACGCAGTATTTT.

The chain's CDR3 is CASSEGQANEQFF. In DNA, the CDR3 is TGTGCCAGCAGTGAGGGACAGGCCAATGAGCAGTTCTTC. This chain uses TRBV6-1 with TRBJ2-1; 8 bases map to TRBD1. This CDR3 is built from 13 residues. After removal of 3 bases from V and 6 bases from J, the junction contained 1 base not matched to a gene. CDR1 MNHNS and CDR2 SASEGT come from the germline V gene.

The table lists this clonotype with a few counts. The genes are TRBV24-1 and TRBJ2-1, with D maybe TRBD2 (6 bases). The CDR3 runs 14 residues. Germline assignment: CDR1 KGHDR and CDR2 SFDVKD. V was shortened by 4 bases and J by 11 bases, with 17 bases between the two germline ends. The CDR3 loop is CATSDLGSGRKQFF. As DNA, the CDR3 is TGTGCCACCAGTGACTTGGGTAGCGGACGAAAGCAGTTCTTC.

CDR3 nucleotides: TGTGCCAGCAGCCAAGCTCCCGGGACGCAAGAGACCCAGTACTTC. It yields the protein CASSQAPGTQETQYF. V and J are TRBV3-1 and TRBJ2-5, with D tentatively TRBD1 or TRBD2 (5 bases each). Germline V CDR1 and CDR2: LGHDT, YNNKEL (reference sequence). This CDR3 spans 15 amino acids. The germline V and J ends were trimmed by 1 base and 2 bases, with 11 bases remaining between them.

This clonotype appeared a single time. The chain couples TRBV24-1 to TRBJ1-5; weak D call: TRBD1 (6 bases). Trimming stripped 3 bases from V and 4 bases from J, with 9 bases between. Germline values: CDR1 KGHDR, CDR2 SFDVKD. CDR3 length equals 14 residues. Here the CDR3 reads CATSDRGPNQPQHF. Here the CDR3 DNA reads TGTGCCACCAGTGATCGGGGGCCTAATCAGCCCCAGCATTTT.

On this clonotype: Mismatch with germline at one junction end may stem from a read error. The CDR3 here is CASGRTVLYERYF. CDR3 nucleotide sequence: TGTGCCAGCGGCCGGACGGTCCTCTACGAGCGGTACTTC. This chain uses TRBV27 with TRBJ2-7; D gene ambiguous. The CDR3 is 13 amino acids. The germline V gene encodes CDR1 MNHEY and CDR2 SMNVEV (reference sequence).

This sequence joins TRBV3-1 and TRBJ2-7; 9 bases line up with TRBD2. Germline lookup yields CDR1 LGHDT and CDR2 YNNKEL (reference sequence). V shed 1 base, J shed 0 bases, and the junction held 4 bases outside the gene matches. There are 16 residues in the CDR3. CDR3 in amino acids: CASSQGLADVSYEQYF. CDR3 sequence (DNA): TGTGCCAGCAGCCAAGGACTAGCGGATGTCTCCTACGAGCAGTACTTC.

The chain combines TRBV3-1 with TRBJ2-1, with 10 positions matching TRBD2. The J call may be in error: the DNA end matches TRBJ2-7 better. CDR1 is LGHDT and CDR2 is YNNKEL in the germline V gene (reference sequence). The length of the CDR3 is 13 residues. The CDR3 sequence is CAMRTSGYNEQYF. CDR3 DNA sequence: TGTGCCATGAGGACTAGCGGTTACAATGAGCAGTACTTC.

This clonotype was counted a few times. The CDR3 bases are TGCAGTGCTAGAGGGACAGATGGGGAGACCCAGTACTTC. Encoded protein: CSARGTDGETQYF. The J gene is TRBJ2-5, the V gene TRBV20-1, with D possibly being TRBD1 (6 bases). V was clipped by 1 base and J by 5 bases, with 11 bases between them. CDR1 and CDR2 from the germline V gene are DFQATT and SNEGSKA (reference sequence). The CDR3 is 13 amino acids.

The chain recombines TRBV7-9 with TRBJ2-1, with 7 bases fitting TRBD1. CDR1 is SEHNR, CDR2 FQNEAQ, per germline (reference sequence). The CDR3 covers 16 residues. The V segment lost 5 bases and the J segment 2 bases; nucleotides outside the gene matches: 9. The CDR3 protein is CASSPADRAPYNEQFF. The DNA of the CDR3 is TGTGCCAGCAGCCCCGCCGACAGGGCCCCCTACAATGAGCAGTTCTTC.

This clonotype has more than one count but fewer than ten. The chain employs TRBV3-1 and TRBJ2-3, with TRBD2 matching 8 bases. The CDR3 runs 15 residues. The V gene's germline CDR1 is LGHDT and CDR2 YNNKEL (reference sequence). Trimming cost V 4 bases and J 5 bases; bases outside gene matches: 8. DNA of the CDR3: TGTGCCAGCAGCCTGAGCGGGGGTGGTCGAGATACGCAGTATTTT. It translates to CASSLSGGGRDTQYF.

This clonotype was seen a few times. The V gene is TRBV12-3 or TRBV12-4, the J gene TRBJ2-7; the match to TRBD2 covers 11 bases. The CDR3 totals 16 residues. V lost 3 bases to trimming and J lost 2 bases; unmatched junction nucleotides: 6. CDR3 coding DNA: TGTGCCAGCAGTTTTGAGACTAGCGGGGTAACCTACGAGCAGTACTTC. Its protein product is CASSFETSGVTYEQYF.

This clonotype was seen more than once but under ten times. The rearrangement joins TRBV4-2 to TRBJ2-7; perhaps D is TRBD1 or TRBD2 (6 bases each). This CDR3 is 16 amino acids long. V lost 1 base, J lost 2 bases, and 15 bases lay in between. Per the germline V gene, CDR1 is LGHNA and CDR2 is YNFKEQ. CDR3 loop: CASSQVEIGGTYEQYF. The CDR3 region has the DNA TGTGCCAGCAGCCAAGTTGAGATCGGGGGCACCTACGAGCAGTACTTC.

In this sample, this clonotype turned up a few times. One end of the junction does not line up with germline, which may come from a read error. The chain joins TRBV9 to TRBJ2-2; D may be TRBD1 or TRBD2 (5 bases each). The CDR3 is made up of 14 amino acids. The germline V gene has CDR1 SGDLS and CDR2 YYNGEE. The CDR3, as DNA: TGTGCCAGTAGCGTAGGGGAGAACACCGGGGAGCTGTTTTTT. Translation: CASSVGENTGELFF.

This rearrangement joins TRBV7-9 to TRBJ2-1; 7 bases align to TRBD2. There are 16 residues in the CDR3. Losses at the gene ends were 1 base for V and 4 bases for J; bases not matched to a gene: 7. The germline CDR1 and CDR2 sequences are SEHNR and FQNEAQ (reference sequence). CDR3 nucleotide sequence: TGTGCCAGCAGCTTAGTGGGGGGGGGAGTGTACAATGAGCAGTTCTTC. Its translation: CASSLVGGGVYNEQFF.